This T cell receptor beta chain was sequenced in a study of T cell responses to AZD1222 COVID-19 vaccine. Study-wide findings and caveats: Donors were mostly white British, more females; clonal diversity possibly underestimated.

About this clone itself: Its antigen is undetermined.

Generated by immunoSEQ multiplex PCR, the TCRdb table keeps only in-frame clones and is missing some. Altogether approximately 100,000 clones are present, roughly 86% being singletons, with the ten largest covering around 13%. The origin of this receptor is an adult in good health. Here the sequenced sample was peripheral blood, taken on day 0 of MenACWY control vaccination.

CDR3 bases: TGTGCCAGCAGCCAAACGCTTGGGACAGGCGTGGGCCTGTGGGAAAAACTGTTTTTT. It codes for CASSQTLGTGVGLWEKLFF. V gene TRBV3-1 (or the pseudogene TRBV3-2) combines with J gene TRBJ1-4; 8 nucleotides line up with TRBD1. J lost 8 bases, V lost 2 bases, and 19 bases had no gene match. CDR3 length: 19 residues. Germline CDR1 and CDR2: LGHDT and YNNKEL (reference sequence).